This T cell receptor beta chain was sequenced during a study of beta chain features in type 1 diabetes. Overall study findings and caveats: All four CD4+ subsets from Type 1 diabetes patients carried moderately but significantly shorter TCRB CDR3s.

The V gene end was trimmed by 6 bases and the J gene end by 1 base; junction bases not matched to a gene: 1. CDR1 is GTSNPN, CDR2 SVGIG, per germline (reference sequence). CDR3 length equals 12 residues. This clone was recorded a few times. Its specificity is not known. Every isolated RNA sample was fully reverse transcribed, so sequencing captured expressed TCRB transcripts. Only in-frame clones appear in the TCRdb table, and some are missing; sequencing was by immunoSEQ multiplex PCR. Here the sample spans about 240,000 clones, about 15% being singletons. This TCR came from a man aged 25-40 years with type 1 diabetes. This sequence joins TRBV30 and TRBJ1-1, with TRBD1 matching 8 bases. Sequenced input: naive CD4+ T cells from blood. The CDR3 region has the DNA TGTGCCTGTGACAGGGGGAACACTGAAGCTTTCTTT. Protein sequence: CACDRGNTEAFF.